Included here is one T cell receptor beta chain sequence, with context. The antigen is not known. This sample was taken from a study of T cell responses to AZD1222 COVID-19 vaccine. Study results and caveats: Spike as a whole was targeted by vaccine-associated CD4 TCRs, dominant at 160-218 and 743-854. None of the repertoires were sampled until the peak T cell response had passed. Reportedly, nearly half of unique spike TCRs recognized epitopes outside B.1.351/B.1.1.7 mutations.

The table came from immunoSEQ multiplex PCR; TCRdb's copy has only in-frame clones and leaves some out. The sample contains 120,000 to 150,000 clones, 88% of which appear only once. Trimming left V 3 bases short and J 11 bases short, with 16 bases between. CDR3 size: 13 residues. Germline V gene sequence: CDR1 LGHDT, CDR2 YNNKEL (reference sequence). The chain carries TRBV3-1 (or the pseudogene TRBV3-2) and TRBJ1-1, with D hard to call. Sequenced material: peripheral blood, taken on day 0 of AZD1222 vaccination. The receptor was derived from an adult in good health. The CDR3 reads CASSQNQVTNAFF. CDR3 bases: TGTGCCAGCAGCCAGAATCAGGTTACGAACGCTTTCTTT.